The 19 T cell receptor beta chains in this list originate from one sample, sequenced in a study of control samples from healthy donors and cancer patients. The assay was immunoSEQ multiplex PCR, and TCRdb's table has in-frame clones only and misses some. The sample includes about 95,000 clones, about 85% seen only once; the top ten take around 15%. Sequenced sample: blood. These receptors were collected from a woman in her 70s in good health.

V gene TRBV18 combines with J gene TRBJ1-5; D gene ambiguous. Trimming removed 3 bases from V and 6 bases from J, with 9 bases in between. Germline V gene data show CDR1 as KGHSH and CDR2 as LQKENI. This CDR3 spans 13 amino acids. In DNA, the CDR3 is TGTGCCAGCTCACCCCAGCCCCGTCAGCCCCAGCATTTT. Protein sequence: CASSPQPRQPQHF.

The rearrangement uses TRBV12-2 and TRBJ1-5; the table's D call TRBD1 went unverified against the DNA. TRBV12-2 is a listed pseudogene. The CDR3 contains 15 residues. CDR3 in amino acids: CASRLGRDNNQPQHF. CDR3 in DNA: TGTGCAAGTCGCTTAGGTCGGGACAACAATCAGCCCCAGCATTTT.

The chain employs TRBV28 and TRBJ1-4, with 9 nucleotides matching TRBD1. J was trimmed by 2 bases and V by 7 bases; bases with no gene match: 5. The CDR3 is 15 residues long. Germline CDR1 is MDHEN and CDR2 is SYDVKM. CDR3 bases: TGTGCCAGCACCTTGGGGACAGGGACTAATGAAAAACTGTTTTTT. This encodes CASTLGTGTNEKLFF.

V usage is TRBV7-2 and J usage is TRBJ1-2; a possible D gene is TRBD1 (5 bases). Germline CDR1 reads SGHTA; CDR2 reads FQGNSA. This CDR3 is built from 15 residues. The ends were cut back, 5 bases at V and 0 bases at J, with 13 bases in the middle. The CDR3 DNA sequence: TGTGCCAGCAGCCCCCAAGGGGATTCTAACTATGGCTACACCTTC. Amino acids: CASSPQGDSNYGYTF. Based on the CDR3 plus reference TRBV7-2 and TRBJ1-2, the full variable domain is GAGVSQSPSNKVTEKGKDVELRCDPISGHTALYWYRQSLGQGLEFLIYFQGNSAPDKSGLPSDRFSAERTGGSVSTLTIQRTQQEDSAVYLCASSPQGDSNYGYTFGSGTRLTVV.

The chain combines TRBV4-1 with TRBJ2-3, with 9 positions matching TRBD1. Germline V gene data show CDR1 as MGHRA and CDR2 as YSYEKL. With V trimmed by 0 bases and J by 5 bases, 6 bases remained unmatched. This CDR3 is 16 amino acids long. In DNA, the CDR3 is TGCGCCAGCAGCCAAGAAACAGGGGGCTTAGTAGATACGCAGTATTTT. Translating it yields CASSQETGGLVDTQYF.

The rearrangement joins TRBV5-1 to TRBJ2-1, with 7 positions matching TRBD2. The V gene end was trimmed by 4 bases and the J gene end by 9 bases; junction bases not matched to a gene: 19. Germline loops: CDR1 SGHRS, CDR2 YFSETQ. CDR3 length: 17 residues. The CDR3 loop is CASSLSSSGLSVGEQFF. The CDR3 DNA reads as TGCGCCAGCAGCCTATCCTCCTCGGGACTAAGCGTTGGTGAGCAGTTCTTC.

The V call is TRBV6-1, the J call TRBJ2-7, with 9 positions matching TRBD2. The CDR3 spans 13 residues. Germline CDR1 MNHNS, CDR2 SASEGT. Trimming cost V 3 bases and J 9 bases; bases outside gene matches: 6. In nucleotides, the CDR3 is TGTGCCAGCAGTGAGGGACTAGCCAGCGGGCAGTACTTC. The encoded protein is CASSEGLASGQYF.

CDR3 loop: CASRESTGGTVQAFF. The DNA of the CDR3 is TGTGCCAGCAGAGAATCGACAGGGGGCACGGTCCAAGCTTTCTTT. The chain recombines TRBV6-6 with TRBJ1-1, with 10 bases matching TRBD1. CDR3 size: 15 residues. The V gene end was trimmed by 6 bases and the J gene end by 9 bases; junction bases not matched to a gene: 13. The germline CDR1 and CDR2 sequences are MNHNY and SVGAGI (reference sequence).

The CDR3 DNA is TGTGCCAGCAGCCAACCCCTCGGGCGGGAGGGAAACAATGAGCAGTTCTTC. Translated: CASSQPLGREGNNEQFF. The chain is built from TRBV14 and TRBJ2-1; 9 bases are shared with TRBD2. Trimming took 2 bases from V and 5 from J; bases not matched to a gene: 10. Germline values: CDR1 SGHDN, CDR2 FVKESK. The CDR3 has 17 amino acids.

This chain joins TRBV10-2 and TRBJ2-1; 8 bases are a match to TRBD2. The germline V gene encodes CDR1 WSHSY and CDR2 SAAADI. V was clipped by 6 bases and J by 8 bases; unmatched bases: 12. The CDR3 loop spans 15 amino acids. The CDR3 DNA reads as TGCGCCAGCAGCCTCTACGGAGAGACTAGCGATGAGCAGTTCTTC. Amino acids: CASSLYGETSDEQFF.

The chain recombines TRBV5-1 with TRBJ1-5, with 10 bases fitting TRBD1. The germline V gene has CDR1 SGHRS and CDR2 YFSETQ. This CDR3 spans 15 amino acids. J gave up 7 bases and V 3 bases, and 7 bases lay outside the gene matches. For the CDR3, the DNA is TGCGCCAGCAGCTCCGGGACAGGGGAAGGGCAGCCCCAGCATTTT. Protein: CASSSGTGEGQPQHF.

This chain links TRBV7-2 with TRBJ2-1; D gene uncertain. The CDR3 has 15 amino acids. The V gene's germline CDR1 is SGHTA and CDR2 FQGNSA. The V end lost 1 base, the J end lost 2 bases, and 9 bases lay between the germline ends. This CDR3 is CASSLVRAAYNEQFF. CDR3 DNA: TGTGCCAGCAGCTTAGTACGGGCTGCCTACAATGAGCAGTTCTTC.

The V call is TRBV5-1, the J call TRBJ1-1; possible D gene TRBD1, 5 bases. V lost 4 bases and J 6 bases, leaving 16 bases between the germline ends. From germline, CDR1 is SGHRS and CDR2 YFSETQ. The CDR3 has 14 amino acids. The CDR3 coding sequence is TGCGCCAGCAGCGGGGAGAGGGGCATGGCTGAAGCTTTCTTT. It encodes CASSGERGMAEAFF.

The gene calls are TRBV9 and TRBJ2-7, with a possible D match to TRBD2 (6 bases). The CDR3 runs to 14 residues. Germline loops: CDR1 SGDLS, CDR2 YYNGEE. The V gene lost 4 bases and the J gene lost 7 bases, with 18 bases spanning the gap. CDR3 sequence: CASSFELAPREQYF. The CDR3 nucleotides read TGTGCCAGCAGCTTCGAACTAGCACCACGTGAGCAGTACTTC.

This clone was recorded once. The chain carries TRBV4-3 and TRBJ2-2; 8 positions agree with TRBD2. This CDR3 spans 15 amino acids. V lost 1 base, J lost 7 bases, and 5 bases stayed unmatched. Per the germline V gene, CDR1 is LGHNA and CDR2 is YSLEER. The CDR3 protein is CASSQAGRAGGELFF. The CDR3 nucleotides read TGCGCCAGCAGCCAAGCCGGGAGGGCCGGCGGGGAGCTGTTTTTT.

The V and J genes are TRBV15 and TRBJ1-4; no clear D. The CDR3 is made up of 13 amino acids. Looked up from germline, CDR1 is LNHNV and CDR2 is YYDKDF (reference sequence). V was cut by 1 base and J by 13 bases, with 13 bases left in between. The CDR3 region has the DNA TGTGCCACCAGCAGAGGGACCGCCTGGGGACTGTTTTTT. Translation gives CATSRGTAWGLFF. Filled out from reference TRBV15 and TRBJ1-4, the complete variable domain reads DAMVIQNPRYQVTQFGKPVTLSCSQTLNHNVMYWYQQKSSQAPKLLFHYYDKDFNNEADTPDNFQSRRPNTSFCFLDIRSPGLGDTAMYLCATSRGTAWGLFFGSGTQLSVL.

The rearrangement joins TRBV27 to TRBJ1-6; 7 bases are shared with TRBD1. With 5 bases clipped from V and 10 bases from J, the junction kept 14 bases outside the gene matches. CDR1 MNHEY and CDR2 SMNVEV come from the germline V gene (reference sequence). The CDR3 extends over 16 amino acids. In DNA, the CDR3 is TGTGCCAGCAGTCCCACCCCACAGGGGAGGTCATCACCCCTCCACTTT. Translating it yields CASSPTPQGRSSPLHF.

In this sample, this clone turned up a few times. The chain combines TRBV4-2 with TRBJ2-2; D unresolved. The CDR3 loop spans 16 amino acids. CDR1 and CDR2 (germline): LGHNA, YNFKEQ. V lost 8 bases, J lost 0 bases, and 16 bases lay in between. The DNA for the CDR3 is TGTGCCAGCGCAACTGACGGACCAGCGAACACCGGGGAGCTGTTTTTT. It is translated as CASATDGPANTGELFF.

This chain connects TRBV10-3 to TRBJ2-7; 7 bases agree with TRBD1. The CDR3 has 12 residues. Trimming removed 9 bases from V and 3 bases from J; junction bases left unmatched: 5. CDR1 and CDR2 from the germline V gene are ENHRY and SYGVKD. Here the CDR3 DNA reads TGTGCCATGGGACAGTCCTACTACGAGCAGTACTTC. Protein: CAMGQSYYEQYF.